This T cell receptor beta chain was documented in a study of CD8+ T cells in alopecia areata. Overall study: Each of the treated patients was given oral tofacitinib, 5 to 10 mg twice daily, for moderate-to-severe alopecia areata. Overall study findings and caveats: Scalp sample data also include resident alphabeta T cells from normal skin. Scalp and blood retained many expanded lesional clones during tofacitinib.

Regarding this clone: The antigen is unknown.

CDR1 is SEHNR, CDR2 FQNEAQ, per germline (reference sequence). Trimming removed 2 bases at V and 1 base at J, with 5 bases between. This CDR3 contains 14 residues. Sequencing relied on a cDNA template that was reverse transcribed from extracted RNA. Here immunoSEQ multiplex PCR was the method, and the copy in TCRdb shows in-frame clones only, minus some. Of 150,000 to 200,000 clones listed, about 61% are singletons. As for treatment: oral pan-JAK inhibitor, 5-10 mg twice daily. Collection of lesional scalp punch biopsies and peripheral blood was performed in alopecia areata patients. This rearrangement joins TRBV7-9 to TRBJ2-2; no reliable D call. The TCR originated in a human donor with alopecia areata. Material: CD4+ T cells sorted from blood, obtained at approximately week 56, from a patient treated with tofacitinib. CDR3 sequence (DNA): TGTGCCAGCAGCTTAACCCAGAACACCGGGGAGCTGTTTTTT. Residues: CASSLTQNTGELFF.